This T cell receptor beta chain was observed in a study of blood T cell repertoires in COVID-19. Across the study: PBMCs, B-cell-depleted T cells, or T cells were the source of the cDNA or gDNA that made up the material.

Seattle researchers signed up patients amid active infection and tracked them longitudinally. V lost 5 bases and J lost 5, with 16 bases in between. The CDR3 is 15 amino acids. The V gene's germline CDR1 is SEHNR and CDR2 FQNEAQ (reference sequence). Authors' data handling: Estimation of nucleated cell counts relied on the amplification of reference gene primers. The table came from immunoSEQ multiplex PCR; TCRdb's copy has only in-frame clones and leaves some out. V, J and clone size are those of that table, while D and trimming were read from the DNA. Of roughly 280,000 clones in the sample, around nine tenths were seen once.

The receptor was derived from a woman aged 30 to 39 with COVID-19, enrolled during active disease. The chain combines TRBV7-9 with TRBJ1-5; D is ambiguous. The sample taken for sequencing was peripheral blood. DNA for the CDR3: TGTGCCAGCAGCCCCGCCAGCGGGATATATCAGCCCCAGCATTTT. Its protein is CASSPASGIYQPQHF.